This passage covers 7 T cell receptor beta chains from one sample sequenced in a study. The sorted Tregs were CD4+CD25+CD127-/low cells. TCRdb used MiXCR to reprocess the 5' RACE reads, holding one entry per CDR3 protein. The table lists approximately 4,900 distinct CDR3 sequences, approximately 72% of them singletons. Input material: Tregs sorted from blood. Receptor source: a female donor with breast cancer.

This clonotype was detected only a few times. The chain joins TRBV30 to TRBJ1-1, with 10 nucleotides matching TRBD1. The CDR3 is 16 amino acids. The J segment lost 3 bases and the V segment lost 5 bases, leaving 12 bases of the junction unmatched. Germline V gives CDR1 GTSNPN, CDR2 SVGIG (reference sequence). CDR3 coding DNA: TGTGCCTGGGGACGGACAGGGGGAAGCGTGCACACTGAAGCTTTCTTT. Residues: CAWGRTGGSVHTEAFF.

CDR3 in amino acids: CASSYSNPTSAYNEQFF. The CDR3 bases are TGTGCCAGCAGTTACTCGAACCCGACTAGCGCCTACAATGAGCAGTTCTTC. This chain joins TRBV6-5 and TRBJ2-1, with 8 bases aligning to TRBD2. V was clipped by 0 bases and J by 2 bases; unmatched bases: 6. Germline CDR1 MNHEY, CDR2 SVGAGI. CDR3 length equals 17 residues.

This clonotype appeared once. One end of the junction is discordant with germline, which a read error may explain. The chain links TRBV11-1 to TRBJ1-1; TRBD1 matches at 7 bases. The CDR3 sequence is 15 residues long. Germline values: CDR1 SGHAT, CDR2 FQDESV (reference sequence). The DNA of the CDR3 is TGTGCCAGCAGCCCGTACAGGGGATTGAACACTGAGGCTTTCTTT. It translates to CASSPYRGLNTEAFF.

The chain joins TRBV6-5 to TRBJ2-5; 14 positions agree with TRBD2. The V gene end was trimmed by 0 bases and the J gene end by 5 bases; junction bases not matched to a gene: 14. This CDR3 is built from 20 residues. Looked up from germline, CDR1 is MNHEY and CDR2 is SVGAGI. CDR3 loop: CASSYSIWETSGRAGETQYF. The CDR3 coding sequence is TGTGCCAGCAGTTACTCGATCTGGGAGACTAGCGGGAGGGCCGGGGAGACCCAGTACTTC.

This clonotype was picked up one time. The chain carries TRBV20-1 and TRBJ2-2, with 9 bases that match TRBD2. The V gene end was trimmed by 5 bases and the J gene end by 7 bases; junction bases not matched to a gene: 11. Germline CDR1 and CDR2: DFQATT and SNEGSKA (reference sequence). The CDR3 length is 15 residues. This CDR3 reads CSAFYSGGRGGELFF. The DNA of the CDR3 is TGCAGTGCTTTTTATAGCGGGGGTCGCGGCGGGGAGCTGTTTTTT.

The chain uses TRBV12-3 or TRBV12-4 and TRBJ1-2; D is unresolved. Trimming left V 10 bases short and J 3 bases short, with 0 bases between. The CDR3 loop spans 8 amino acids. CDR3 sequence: CANYGYTF. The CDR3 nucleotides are TGTGCCAACTATGGCTACACCTTC.

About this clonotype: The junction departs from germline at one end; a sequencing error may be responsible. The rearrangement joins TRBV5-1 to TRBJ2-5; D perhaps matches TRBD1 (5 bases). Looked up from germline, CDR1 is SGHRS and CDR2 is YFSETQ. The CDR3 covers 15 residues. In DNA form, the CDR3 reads TGCGCCAGCAGCTTGGGCAGGGTGTCCGGTGAGACCCAGCACTTC. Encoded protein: CASSLGRVSGETQHF. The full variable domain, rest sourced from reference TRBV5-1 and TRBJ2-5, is KAGVTQTPRYLIKTRGQQVTLSCSPISGHRSVSWYQQTPGQGLQFLFEYFSETQRNKGNFPGRFSGRQFSNSRSEMNVSTLELGDSALYLCASSLGRVSGETQHFGPGTRLLVL.